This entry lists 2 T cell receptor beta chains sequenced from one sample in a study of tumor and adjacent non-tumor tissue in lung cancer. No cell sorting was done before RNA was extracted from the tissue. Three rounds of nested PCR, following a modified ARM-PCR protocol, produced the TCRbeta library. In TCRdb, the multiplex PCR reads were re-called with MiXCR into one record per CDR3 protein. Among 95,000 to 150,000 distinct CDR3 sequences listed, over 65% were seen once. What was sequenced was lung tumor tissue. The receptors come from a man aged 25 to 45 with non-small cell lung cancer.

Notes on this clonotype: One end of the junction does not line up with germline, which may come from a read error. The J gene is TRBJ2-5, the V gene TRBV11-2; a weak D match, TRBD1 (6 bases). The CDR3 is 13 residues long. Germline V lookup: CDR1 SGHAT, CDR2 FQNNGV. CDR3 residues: CAISLKRGETQYF. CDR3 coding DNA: TGTGCCATCAGCTTGAAGAGGGGGGAGACCCAGTACTTC.

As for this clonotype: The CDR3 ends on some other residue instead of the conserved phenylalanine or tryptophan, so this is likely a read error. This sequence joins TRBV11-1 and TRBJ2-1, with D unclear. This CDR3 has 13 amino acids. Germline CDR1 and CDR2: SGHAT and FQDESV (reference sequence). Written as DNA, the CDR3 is TGTGCCAGCAGCTTATTGGGTTACAATGAACAGTTCGTC. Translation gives CASSLLGYNEQFV.